The rows below give T cell receptor beta chains drawn from one sample of a study of T cell repertoires in cytomegalovirus infection. For these TCRs, the target antigens are not known. TCRdb independently ran MiXCR on the reads; one entry per CDR3 protein. The table has about 890,000 distinct CDR3 sequences, approximately 31% seen once; the top ten hold under 15%. Material: cultured CD8+ T cells from PBMCs, obtained from culture after CMV antigen stimulation. These receptors originate from a human donor in good health (CMV status not recorded). Some clones in this sample may be carry-over from other donors' samples. The CDR3 runs from the conserved cysteine through the conserved F or W. The order of the fields is V gene, clone size, CDR3 protein. Clone size is not always given. Where it is, it says once, few, many or a class for expanded clones.

v_gene: TRBV28
abundance: few
CDR3aa: CASSSQLNTEAFF

v_gene: TRBV12-3/TRBV12-4
abundance: -
CDR3aa: CASTLGGGTGYTF

v_gene: TRBV7-6
abundance: -
CDR3aa: CASSLGSLGDRVEYF

v_gene: TRBV6-5
abundance: -
CDR3aa: CASTLTGGSDIQYF

v_gene: TRBV7-6
abundance: -
CDR3aa: CASSLGFHFADTQYF

v_gene: TRBV6-1
abundance: -
CDR3aa: CASSPRTGRNQPQHF

v_gene: TRBV6-6
abundance: -
CDR3aa: CASSALRGSTDTQYF

v_gene: TRBV7-2
abundance: many
CDR3aa: CASSPGTSGSSYYEQYF

v_gene: TRBV25-1
abundance: few
CDR3aa: CASSESGREETQYF

v_gene: TRBV12-3/TRBV12-4
abundance: few
CDR3aa: CASSHSGTPYNQPQHF

v_gene: TRBV27
abundance: few
CDR3aa: CASSARVRQETQYF

v_gene: TRBV7-6
abundance: -
CDR3aa: CASSLGGGHRYGDTQYF

v_gene: TRBV4-2
abundance: few
CDR3aa: CASSQVSTGLTWDEQFF

v_gene: TRBV7-6
abundance: few
CDR3aa: CASSPRTTADGYTF

v_gene: TRBV7-9
abundance: few
CDR3aa: CASSFTGFHGYTF

v_gene: TRBV5-5
abundance: few
CDR3aa: CASSSLDRGRGNTIYF

v_gene: TRBV9
abundance: few
CDR3aa: CASTDPSSGNTIYF

v_gene: TRBV7-4
abundance: -
CDR3aa: CASSLKLAGAGYTDTQYF

v_gene: TRBV9
abundance: few
CDR3aa: CASSPGHKNIQYF

v_gene: TRBV29-1
abundance: -
CDR3aa: CSVDAGDRVSGYTF

v_gene: TRBV20-1
abundance: many
CDR3aa: CSATASGAEYVWGEQYF

v_gene: TRBV5-4
abundance: -
CDR3aa: CASSSDRGVPDTQYF

v_gene: TRBV9
abundance: -
CDR3aa: CASSVVGVGELFF

v_gene: TRBV15
abundance: few
CDR3aa: CATSRGGANYEQYF

v_gene: TRBV6-6
abundance: few
CDR3aa: CASSYSGWEKLFF

v_gene: TRBV4-3
abundance: few
CDR3aa: CASSQDLGDTEAFF

v_gene: TRBV5-4
abundance: few
CDR3aa: CASSFIAGGRQETQYF

v_gene: TRBV7-2
abundance: many
CDR3aa: CASSLGRTVVSNQPQHF

v_gene: TRBV6-6
abundance: once
CDR3aa: CASSSGGEVRDQETQYF

v_gene: TRBV20-1
abundance: few
CDR3aa: CSAGDSTGFYGYTF

v_gene: TRBV19
abundance: few
CDR3aa: CASKPLAGGSYEQFF

v_gene: TRBV27
abundance: -
CDR3aa: CASSLLGVPGDIQYF

v_gene: TRBV28
abundance: once
CDR3aa: CASSLPFDRHNQPQHF

v_gene: TRBV6-2/TRBV6-3
abundance: many
CDR3aa: CASSYPGLDYNEQFF

v_gene: TRBV18
abundance: few
CDR3aa: CASSHLETGVRSGYTF

v_gene: TRBV20-1
abundance: -
CDR3aa: CSANPKYYGYTF

v_gene: TRBV14
abundance: few
CDR3aa: CASSSGTGGDYGYTF

v_gene: TRBV5-5
abundance: -
CDR3aa: CASSLGNRSPLHF

v_gene: TRBV4-1
abundance: -
CDR3aa: CASSQDLDGVRSYNEQFF

v_gene: TRBV5-1
abundance: few
CDR3aa: CASSLVKTVIGGNEQFF

v_gene: TRBV4-1
abundance: -
CDR3aa: CASSQEVRQETQYF

v_gene: TRBV11-2
abundance: once
CDR3aa: CASSGRGEGYTF

v_gene: TRBV24-1
abundance: -
CDR3aa: CATSDTRGTVYGYTF

v_gene: TRBV7-8
abundance: -
CDR3aa: CASSSPDRNEQFF

v_gene: TRBV5-1
abundance: once
CDR3aa: CASAGGRTEAFF

v_gene: TRBV5-3
abundance: -
CDR3aa: CATSRGGDTGELFF

v_gene: TRBV25-1
abundance: few
CDR3aa: CASSETRQGAGGYTF

v_gene: TRBV18
abundance: -
CDR3aa: CASSPTQGRNEQFF

v_gene: TRBV7-9
abundance: -
CDR3aa: CASSFRGGNGYTF

v_gene: TRBV11-3
abundance: -
CDR3aa: CASSLPGQRTDTQYF

v_gene: TRBV4-1
abundance: few
CDR3aa: CASSQEEIGQETQYF

v_gene: TRBV27
abundance: -
CDR3aa: CASSFIGTGYGYTF

v_gene: TRBV6-5
abundance: many
CDR3aa: CASSYALVAGELFF

v_gene: TRBV19
abundance: -
CDR3aa: CASRSPGGREAFF

v_gene: TRBV7-9
abundance: -
CDR3aa: CASEGKGNQPQHF